This T cell receptor beta chain stems from a study of Ad26.COV2.S vaccination and SARS-CoV-2 variants. The data were produced by immunoSEQ multiplex PCR, yet TCRdb's version contains in-frame clones alone and is incomplete. The sample lists about 350,000 clones, 75% to 90% occurring once. Treatment reported: some 20 received Ad26.COV2.S at low or high dose, single or two shots; several received placebo; per-sample allocation not given. Collection of the samples took place on day 63 after the first injection of vaccine or placebo. The CDR3 loop spans 17 amino acids. The V gene's germline CDR1 is KGHSH and CDR2 LQKENI. The V segment lost 2 bases and the J segment 5 bases; nucleotides outside the gene matches: 8.

The receptor's source is a person aged 18 to 59 who received the Ad26.COV2.S COVID-19 vaccine or a placebo. The specimen comprised peripheral blood, sampled in a trial of Ad26.COV2.S vaccine versus placebo. This chain joins TRBV18 and TRBJ2-1, with TRBD2 matching over 11 bases. CDR3 coding DNA: TGTGCCAGCTCACCAGATGCTAGCGGGAGGCTTAACAATGAGCAGTTCTTC. Residues: CASSPDASGRLNNEQFF. Looking up the rest from reference TRBV18 and TRBJ2-1 gives the full variable domain: NAGVMQNPRHLVRRRGQEARLRCSPMKGHSHVYWYRQLPEEGLKFMVYLQKENIIDESGMPKERFSAEFPKEGPSILRIQQVVRGDSAAYFCASSPDASGRLNNEQFFGPGTRLTVL.